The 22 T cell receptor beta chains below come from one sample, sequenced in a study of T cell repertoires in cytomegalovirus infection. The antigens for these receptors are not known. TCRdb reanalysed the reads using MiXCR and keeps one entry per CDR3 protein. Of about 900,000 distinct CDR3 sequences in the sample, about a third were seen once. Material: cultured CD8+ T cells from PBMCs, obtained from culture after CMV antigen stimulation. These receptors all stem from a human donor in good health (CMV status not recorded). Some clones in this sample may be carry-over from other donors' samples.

CDR3 protein: CASALLGATEAFF. CDR3 coding DNA: TGTGCCAGTGCATTACTAGGGGCCACTGAAGCTTTCTTT. This chain links TRBV6-1 with TRBJ1-1, with D maybe TRBD1 (5 bases). This CDR3 has 13 amino acids. Trimming removed 9 bases at V and 4 bases at J, with 15 bases between. CDR1 and CDR2 from the germline V gene are MNHNS and SASEGT.

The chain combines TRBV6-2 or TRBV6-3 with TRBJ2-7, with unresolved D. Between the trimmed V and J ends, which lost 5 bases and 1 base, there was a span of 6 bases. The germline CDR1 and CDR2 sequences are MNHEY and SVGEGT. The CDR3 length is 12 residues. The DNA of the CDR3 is TGTGCCAGCAGTGATACATCCTACGAGCAGTACGTC. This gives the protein CASSDTSYEQYV.

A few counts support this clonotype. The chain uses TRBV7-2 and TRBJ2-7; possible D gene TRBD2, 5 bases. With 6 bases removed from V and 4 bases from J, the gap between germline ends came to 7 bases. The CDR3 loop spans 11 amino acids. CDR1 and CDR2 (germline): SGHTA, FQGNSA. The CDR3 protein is CASRDLYEQYF. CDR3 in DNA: TGTGCCAGCAGGGACTTATACGAGCAGTACTTC.

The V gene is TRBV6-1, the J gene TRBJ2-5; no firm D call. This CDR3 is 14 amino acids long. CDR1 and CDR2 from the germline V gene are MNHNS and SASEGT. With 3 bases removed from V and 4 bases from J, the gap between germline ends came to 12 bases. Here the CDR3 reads CASSDKLRPETQYF. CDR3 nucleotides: TGTGCCAGCAGTGATAAACTTAGACCAGAGACCCAGTACTTC.

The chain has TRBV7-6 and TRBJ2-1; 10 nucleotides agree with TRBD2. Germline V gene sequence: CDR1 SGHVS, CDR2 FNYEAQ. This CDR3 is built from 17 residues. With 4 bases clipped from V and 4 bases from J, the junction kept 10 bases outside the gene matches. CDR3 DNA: TGTGCCAGCAGCTCCCAAGGTAGCGGGGGGCCTTACAATGAGCAGTTCTTC. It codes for CASSSQGSGGPYNEQFF.

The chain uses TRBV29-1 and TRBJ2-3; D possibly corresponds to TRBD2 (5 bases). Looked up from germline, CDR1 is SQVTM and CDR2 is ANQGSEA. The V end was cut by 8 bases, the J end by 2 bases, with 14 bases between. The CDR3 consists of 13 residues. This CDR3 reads CSSLRANTDTQYF. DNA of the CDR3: TGCAGCTCCCTGAGGGCAAACACAGATACGCAGTATTTT.

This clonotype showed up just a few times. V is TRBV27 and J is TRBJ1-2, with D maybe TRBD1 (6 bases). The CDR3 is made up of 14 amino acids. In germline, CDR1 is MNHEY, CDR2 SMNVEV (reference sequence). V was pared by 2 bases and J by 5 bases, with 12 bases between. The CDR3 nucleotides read TGTGCCAGCAGTTTAACGGGGGGCTGGTATGGCTACACCTTC. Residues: CASSLTGGWYGYTF.

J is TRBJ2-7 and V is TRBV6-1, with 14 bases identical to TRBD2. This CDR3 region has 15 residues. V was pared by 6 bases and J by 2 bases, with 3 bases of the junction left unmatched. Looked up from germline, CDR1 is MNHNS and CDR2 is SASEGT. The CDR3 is CASRKGLAGAYEQYV. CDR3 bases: TGTGCCAGCAGGAAGGGACTAGCGGGGGCCTACGAGCAGTACGTC.

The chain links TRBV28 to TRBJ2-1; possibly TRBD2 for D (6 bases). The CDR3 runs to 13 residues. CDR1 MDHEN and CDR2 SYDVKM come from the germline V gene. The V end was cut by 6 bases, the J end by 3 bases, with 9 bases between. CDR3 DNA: TGTGCCAGCAGGCGGGGCGACTACAATGAGCAGTTCTTC. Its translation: CASRRGDYNEQFF.

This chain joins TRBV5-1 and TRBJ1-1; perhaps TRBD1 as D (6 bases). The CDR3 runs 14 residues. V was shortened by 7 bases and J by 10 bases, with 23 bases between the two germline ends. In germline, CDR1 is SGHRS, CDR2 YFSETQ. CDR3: CASAQGGHFKAAFF. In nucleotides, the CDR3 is TGCGCCAGCGCACAGGGAGGACATTTCAAGGCAGCTTTCTTT. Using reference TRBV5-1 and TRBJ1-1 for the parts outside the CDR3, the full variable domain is KAGVTQTPRYLIKTRGQQVTLSCSPISGHRSVSWYQQTPGQGLQFLFEYFSETQRNKGNFPGRFSGRQFSNSRSEMNVSTLELGDSALYLCASAQGGHFKAAFFGQGTRLTVV.

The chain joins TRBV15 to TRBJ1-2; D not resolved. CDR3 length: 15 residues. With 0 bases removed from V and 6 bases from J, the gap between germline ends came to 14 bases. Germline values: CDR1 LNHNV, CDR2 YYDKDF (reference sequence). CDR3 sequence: CATSRDQTLYNGYTF. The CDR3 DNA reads TGTGCCACCAGCAGAGATCAGACACTCTATAATGGCTACACCTTC.

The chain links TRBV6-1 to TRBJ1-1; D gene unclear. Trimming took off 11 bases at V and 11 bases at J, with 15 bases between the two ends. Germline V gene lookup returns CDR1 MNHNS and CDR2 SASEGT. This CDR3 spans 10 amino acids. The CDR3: CAVASLRAFF. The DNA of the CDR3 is TGTGCCGTTGCCTCCTTGAGGGCTTTCTTT.

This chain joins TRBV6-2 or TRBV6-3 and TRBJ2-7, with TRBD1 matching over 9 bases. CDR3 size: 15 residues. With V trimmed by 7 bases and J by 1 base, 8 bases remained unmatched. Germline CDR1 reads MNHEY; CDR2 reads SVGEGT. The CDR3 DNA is TGTGCCAGCAAGGACGGACAGGGGCTATCCTACGAGCAGTACTTC. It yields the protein CASKDGQGLSYEQYF.

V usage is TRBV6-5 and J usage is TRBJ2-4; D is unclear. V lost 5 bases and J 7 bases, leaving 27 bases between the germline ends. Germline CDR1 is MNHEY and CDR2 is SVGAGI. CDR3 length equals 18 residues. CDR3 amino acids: CASSEREWSGWSANIQYF. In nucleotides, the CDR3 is TGTGCCAGCAGTGAAAGAGAGTGGAGTGGGTGGTCCGCTAACATTCAGTACTTC.

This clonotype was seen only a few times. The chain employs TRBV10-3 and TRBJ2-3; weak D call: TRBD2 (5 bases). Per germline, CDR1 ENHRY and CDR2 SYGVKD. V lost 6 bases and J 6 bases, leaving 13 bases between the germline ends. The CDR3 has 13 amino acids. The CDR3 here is CAIRDRGGDTQYF. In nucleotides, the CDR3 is TGTGCCATCAGGGACCGTGGCGGGGATACGCAGTATTTT.

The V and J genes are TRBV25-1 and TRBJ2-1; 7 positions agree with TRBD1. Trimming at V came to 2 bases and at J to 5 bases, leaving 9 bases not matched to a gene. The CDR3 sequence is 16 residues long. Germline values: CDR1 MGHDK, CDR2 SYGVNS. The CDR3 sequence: CASSEPQGVIHNEQFF. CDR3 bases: TGTGCCAGCAGTGAACCTCAGGGGGTTATACACAATGAGCAGTTCTTC.

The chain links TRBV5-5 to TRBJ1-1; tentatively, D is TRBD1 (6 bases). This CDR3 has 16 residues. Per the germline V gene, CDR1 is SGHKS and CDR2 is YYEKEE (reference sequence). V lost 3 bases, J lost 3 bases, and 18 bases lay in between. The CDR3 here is CASSSIHGPGDTEAFF. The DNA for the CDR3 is TGTGCCAGCAGCTCTATCCACGGCCCAGGGGACACTGAAGCTTTCTTT.

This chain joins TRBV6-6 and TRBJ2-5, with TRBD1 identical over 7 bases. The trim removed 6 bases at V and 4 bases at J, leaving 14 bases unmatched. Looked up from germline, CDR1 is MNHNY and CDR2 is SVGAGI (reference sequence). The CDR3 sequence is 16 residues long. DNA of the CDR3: TGTGCCAGCAGGTTAATCGGGACAGAACCGGGAGAGACCCAGTACTTC. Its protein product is CASRLIGTEPGETQYF.

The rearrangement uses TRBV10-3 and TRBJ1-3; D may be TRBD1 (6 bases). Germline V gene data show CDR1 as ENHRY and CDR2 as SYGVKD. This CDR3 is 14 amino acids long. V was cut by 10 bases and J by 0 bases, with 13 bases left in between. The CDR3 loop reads CASVDSHSGNTIYF. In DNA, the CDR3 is TGTGCCAGCGTGGACAGCCACTCTGGAAACACCATATATTTT.

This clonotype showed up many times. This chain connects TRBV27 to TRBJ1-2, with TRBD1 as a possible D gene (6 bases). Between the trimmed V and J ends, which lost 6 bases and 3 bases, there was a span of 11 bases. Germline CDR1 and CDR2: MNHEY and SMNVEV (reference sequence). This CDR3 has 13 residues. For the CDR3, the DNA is TGTGCCAGCAGGCAGGGGATTGACTATGGCTACACCTTC. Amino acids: CASRQGIDYGYTF.

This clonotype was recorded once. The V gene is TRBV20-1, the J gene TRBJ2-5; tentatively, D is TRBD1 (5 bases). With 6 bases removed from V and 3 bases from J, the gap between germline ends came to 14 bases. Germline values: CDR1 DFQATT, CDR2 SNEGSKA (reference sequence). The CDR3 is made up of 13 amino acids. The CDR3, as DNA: TGCAGTGCCCCGGACATGAACAAAGAGACCCAGTACTTC. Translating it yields CSAPDMNKETQYF.

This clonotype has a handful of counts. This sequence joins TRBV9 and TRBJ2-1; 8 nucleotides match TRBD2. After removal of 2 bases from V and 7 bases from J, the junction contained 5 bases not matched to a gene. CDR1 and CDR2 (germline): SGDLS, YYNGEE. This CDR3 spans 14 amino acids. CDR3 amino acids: CASSVGGGQNEQFF. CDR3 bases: TGTGCCAGCAGCGTGGGCGGGGGGCAAAATGAGCAGTTCTTC.